Listed below are T cell receptor beta chains from one sample, sequenced in a study of shared T cell receptors in the human thymus. Clones were read by immunoSEQ multiplex PCR, and TCRdb kept only the in-frame ones, dropping some. The sample holds hundreds of thousands of clones, roughly 90% seen once. These records were also assigned to another study, of human thymus T cells.

The sample comprised thymocytes. Receptors were obtained from a boy under two years old with a congenital heart defect. Both conserved end residues are part of each CDR3. D genes are given only for firm matches. Size is omitted from some rows. Given values are once, few, many or a class for expanded clones.

TRBJ1-1 . . TRBV7-2 TGTGCCAGCAGCTTAGTTTGCGGGGGCCTTAAGGACACTGAAGCTTTCTTT CASSLVCGGLKDTEAFF
TRBJ2-7 . . TRBV11-2 TGTGCCAGCAGCCGCACGGAGGGATGGGAGCAGTACTTC CASSRTEGWEQYF
TRBJ1-1 TRBD1 once TRBV4-1 TGCGCCAGCAGCCATTATCCGGGACAGGGAGACACTGAAGCTTTCTTT CASSHYPGQGDTEAFF
TRBJ2-7 TRBD2 . TRBV28 TGTGCCAGCAGTTTACGAGGACCTGGGGGGGACTACGAGCAGTACTTC CASSLRGPGGDYEQYF
TRBJ2-2 . . TRBV9 TGTGCCAGCAGCGTAGTTGCACGACGGGAGTGCACCGGGGAGCTGTTTTTT CASSVVARRECTGELFF
TRBJ2-5 TRBD2 . TRBV4-1 TGCGCCAGCAGCCAACCAGGGACTAGGTGGGAGACCCAGTACTTC CASSQPGTRWETQYF
TRBJ2-2 . few TRBV10-3 TGTGCCATCAGGGTCGGATCGGCTAGCCCTAACACCGGGGAGCTGTTTTTT CAIRVGSASPNTGELFF
TRBJ2-7 TRBD2 . TRBV4-3 TGCGCCAGCAGCCAAGATCAGGGAGGGGATGGTCACGGCGAGCAGTACTTC CASSQDQGGDGHGEQYF
TRBJ2-7 . once TRBV6-5 TGTGCCAGCACGGGCACTGGGCTAGCCTCCTACGAGCAGTACTTC CASTGTGLASYEQYF
TRBJ2-5 . . TRBV4-1 TGCGCCAGCAGCAGACCGGGGAAAGAGACCCAGTACTTC CASSRPGKETQYF
TRBJ1-1 . once TRBV9 TGTGCCAGCAGCCCAACGTACGCAGGGTTGGACACTGAAGCTTTCTTT CASSPTYAGLDTEAFF
TRBJ1-2 TRBD1 . TRBV6-5 TGTGCCAGCAGTTACCGCAGGGGGCGCGGCTACACCTTC CASSYRRGRGYTF
TRBJ1-5 TRBD1 . TRBV4-2 TGTGCCAGCAGCCAAGATCGCTATTTGAGGTGGGACAGGGGGCGGCCCCAGCATTTT CASSQDRYLRWDRGRPQHF
TRBJ2-7 . . TRBV15 TGTGCCACCAGCAGAGATGGGCAGGACAACGAGCAGTACTTC CATSRDGQDNEQYF
TRBJ1-1 . once TRBV28 TGTGCCAGCAGTTTATTGGGACACCAGAACACTGAAGCTTTCTTT CASSLLGHQNTEAFF
TRBJ2-6 TRBD1 . TRBV4-2 TGTGCCAGCAGCCAAGACCCGGGACAGGCGAGCTCTGGGGCCAACGTCCTGACTTTC CASSQDPGQASSGANVLTF
TRBJ2-7 TRBD2 . TRBV6-5 TGTGCCAGCAGTTGCCCTACGGGAGGGACATACGAGCAGTACTTC CASSCPTGGTYEQYF
TRBJ1-2 TRBD1 . TRBV19 TGTGCCAGTAGTGGATCCGGGACAGGGGGCAGGGGCTACACCTTC CASSGSGTGGRGYTF
TRBJ1-5 . . TRBV7-8 TGTGCCAGCAGCCCGAGGCTGAATCAGCCCCAGCATTTT CASSPRLNQPQHF
TRBJ1-2 TRBD1 . TRBV6-5 TGTGCCAGCAGCCACGGACAGGGAGCTAACTATGGCTACACCTTC CASSHGQGANYGYTF
TRBJ2-7 . . TRBV9 TGTGCCAGCAGCGTCGGGGGTCTTAGGGACGAGCAGTACTTC CASSVGGLRDEQYF
TRBJ1-4 . . TRBV2 TGTGCCAGCAACAACAGGTTCGCAACTAATGAAAAACTGTTTTTT CASNNRFATNEKLFF
TRBJ2-5 TRBD2 . TRBV5-1 TGCGCCAGCAGCGGGGGATCTAGCGGTCCTCAAGAGACCCAGTACTTC CASSGGSSGPQETQYF
TRBJ1-2 . . TRBV9 TGTGCCAGCAGCGTAGGGCAGGATGGCTACACCTTC CASSVGQDGYTF
TRBJ2-7 . . TRBV6-1 TGTGCCAGCAGTGAAACGGAGCCCAGCACGTCCTACGAGCAGTACTTC CASSETEPSTSYEQYF
TRBJ1-5 . . TRBV21-1 TGTGCCAGCAGCAAAGACGGGCGGGGAGGCAATCAGCCCCAGCATTTT CASSKDGRGGNQPQHF
TRBJ2-7 TRBD1 once TRBV18 TGTGCCAGCTCACCCCAGGGGGCCCACGAGCAGTACTTC CASSPQGAHEQYF
TRBJ2-7 . . TRBV5-1 TGCGCCAGCAGCTTGGAAAGGACAAAGCCTACCTACGAGCAGTACTTC CASSLERTKPTYEQYF
TRBJ1-1 . . TRBV11-2 TGTGCCAGCAACCCAAACAAGAACACTGAAGCTTTCTTT CASNPNKNTEAFF
TRBJ2-7 TRBD1 . TRBV7-6 TGTGCCAGCAGCTTAGGACAGGGGGAAGTGAGCGAGCAGTACTTC CASSLGQGEVSEQYF
TRBJ2-3 . . TRBV11-3 TGTGCCAGCAGCTTCATAAGGGGAACAATTAGCACAGATACGCAGTATTTT CASSFIRGTISTDTQYF
TRBJ2-3 . . TRBV29-1 TGCAGCGTTGGGAGGGGCACAGATACGCAGTATTTT CSVGRGTDTQYF
TRBJ1-1 TRBD1 . TRBV10-3 TGTGCCATCAGTGACCCCACAGGGGGGAACACTGAAGCTTTCTTT CAISDPTGGNTEAFF
TRBJ2-7 . . TRBV10-3 TGTGCCATCAGTGGGGGGGGCTCCCCGATCTACGAGCAGTACTTC CAISGGGSPIYEQYF
TRBJ1-2 . . TRBV28 TGTGCCAGCAGGTTCGTGCGGGCTAACTATGGCTACACCTTC CASRFVRANYGYTF
TRBJ2-5 . . TRBV6-4 TGTGCCAGCAGTGGGGAACAGGGACCCCAAGAGACCCAGTACTTC CASSGEQGPQETQYF
TRBJ2-5 TRBD2 few TRBV5-6 TGTGCCAGCAGCTCAAGCAAACTAGCGGGAGAAGAGACCCAGTACTTC CASSSSKLAGEETQYF
TRBJ2-3 TRBD2 . TRBV14 TGTGCCAGCAGCCAAGGGGGAGCGGGAACAACAGATACGCAGTATTTT CASSQGGAGTTDTQYF